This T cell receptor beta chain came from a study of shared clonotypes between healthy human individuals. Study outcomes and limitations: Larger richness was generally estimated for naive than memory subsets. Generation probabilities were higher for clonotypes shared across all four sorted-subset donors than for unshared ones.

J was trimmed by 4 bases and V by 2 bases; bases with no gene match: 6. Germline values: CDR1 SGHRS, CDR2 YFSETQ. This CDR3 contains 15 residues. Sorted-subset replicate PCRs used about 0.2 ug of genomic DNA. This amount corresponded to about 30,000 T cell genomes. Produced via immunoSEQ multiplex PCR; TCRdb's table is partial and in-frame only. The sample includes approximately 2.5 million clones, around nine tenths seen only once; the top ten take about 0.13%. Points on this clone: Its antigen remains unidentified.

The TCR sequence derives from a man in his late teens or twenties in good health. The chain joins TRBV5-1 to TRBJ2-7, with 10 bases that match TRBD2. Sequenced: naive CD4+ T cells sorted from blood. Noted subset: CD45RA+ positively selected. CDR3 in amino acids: CASSFRSGREYEQYF. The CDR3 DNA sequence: TGCGCCAGCAGCTTCCGGAGCGGGAGGGAATACGAGCAGTACTTC.